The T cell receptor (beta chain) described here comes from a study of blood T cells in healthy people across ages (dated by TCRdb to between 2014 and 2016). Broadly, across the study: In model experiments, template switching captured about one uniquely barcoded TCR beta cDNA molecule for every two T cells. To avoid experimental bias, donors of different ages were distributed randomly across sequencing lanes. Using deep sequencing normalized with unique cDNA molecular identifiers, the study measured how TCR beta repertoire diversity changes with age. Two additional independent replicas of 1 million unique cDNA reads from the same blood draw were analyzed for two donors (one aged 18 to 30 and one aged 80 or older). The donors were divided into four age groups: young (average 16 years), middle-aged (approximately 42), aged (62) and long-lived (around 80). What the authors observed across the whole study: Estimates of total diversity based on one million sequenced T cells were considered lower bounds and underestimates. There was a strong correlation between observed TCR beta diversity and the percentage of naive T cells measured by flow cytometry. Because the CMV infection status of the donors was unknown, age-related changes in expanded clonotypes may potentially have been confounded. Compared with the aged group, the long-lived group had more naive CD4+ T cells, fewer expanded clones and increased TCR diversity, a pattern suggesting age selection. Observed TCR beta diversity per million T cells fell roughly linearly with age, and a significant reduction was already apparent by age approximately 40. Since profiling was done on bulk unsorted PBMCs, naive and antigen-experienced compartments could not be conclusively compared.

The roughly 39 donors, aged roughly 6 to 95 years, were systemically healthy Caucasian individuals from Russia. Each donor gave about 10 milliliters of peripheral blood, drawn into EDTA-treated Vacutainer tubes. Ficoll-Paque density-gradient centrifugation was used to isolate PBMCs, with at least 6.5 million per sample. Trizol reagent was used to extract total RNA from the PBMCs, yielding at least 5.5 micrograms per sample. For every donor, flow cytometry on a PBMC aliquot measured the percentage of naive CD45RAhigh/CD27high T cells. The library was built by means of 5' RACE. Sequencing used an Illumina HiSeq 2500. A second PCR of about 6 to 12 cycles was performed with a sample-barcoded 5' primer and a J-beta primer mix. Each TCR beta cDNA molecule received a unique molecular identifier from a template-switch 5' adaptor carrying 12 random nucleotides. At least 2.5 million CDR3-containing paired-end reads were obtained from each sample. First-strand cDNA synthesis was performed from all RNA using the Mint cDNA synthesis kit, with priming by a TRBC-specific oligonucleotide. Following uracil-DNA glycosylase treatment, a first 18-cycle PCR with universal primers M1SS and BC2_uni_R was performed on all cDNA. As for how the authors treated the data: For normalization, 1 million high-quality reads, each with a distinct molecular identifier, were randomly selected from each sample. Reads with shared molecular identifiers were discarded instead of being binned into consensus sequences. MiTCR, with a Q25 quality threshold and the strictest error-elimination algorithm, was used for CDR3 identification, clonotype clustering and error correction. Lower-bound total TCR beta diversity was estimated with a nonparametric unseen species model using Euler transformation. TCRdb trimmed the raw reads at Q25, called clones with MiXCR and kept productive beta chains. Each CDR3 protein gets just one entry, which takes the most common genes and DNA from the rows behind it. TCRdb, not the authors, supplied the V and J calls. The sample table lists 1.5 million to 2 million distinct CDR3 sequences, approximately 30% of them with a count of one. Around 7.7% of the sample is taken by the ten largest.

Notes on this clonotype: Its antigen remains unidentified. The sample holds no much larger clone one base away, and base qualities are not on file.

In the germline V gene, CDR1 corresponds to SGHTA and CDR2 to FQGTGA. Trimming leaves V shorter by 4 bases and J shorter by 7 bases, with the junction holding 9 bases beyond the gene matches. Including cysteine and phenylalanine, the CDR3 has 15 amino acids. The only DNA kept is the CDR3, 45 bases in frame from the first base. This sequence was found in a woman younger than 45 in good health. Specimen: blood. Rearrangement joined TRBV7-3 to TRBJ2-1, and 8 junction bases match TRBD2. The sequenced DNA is TGTGCCAGCAGCTCTCGGCGGGGGGCCACGAATGAGCAGTTCTTC. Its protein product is CASSSRRGATNEQFF.